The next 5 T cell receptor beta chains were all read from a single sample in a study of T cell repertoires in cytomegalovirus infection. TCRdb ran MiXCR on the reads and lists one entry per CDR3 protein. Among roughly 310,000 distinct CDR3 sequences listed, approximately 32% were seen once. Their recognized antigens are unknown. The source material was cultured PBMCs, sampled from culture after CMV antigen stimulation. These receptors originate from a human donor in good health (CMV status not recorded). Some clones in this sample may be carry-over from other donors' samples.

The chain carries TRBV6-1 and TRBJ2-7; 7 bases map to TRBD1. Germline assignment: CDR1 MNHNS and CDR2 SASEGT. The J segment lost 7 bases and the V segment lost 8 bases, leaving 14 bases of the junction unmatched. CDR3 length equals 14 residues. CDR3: CASPPQGVLREQYF. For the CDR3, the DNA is TGTGCCAGCCCACCCCAGGGGGTCCTCCGAGAGCAGTACTTC.

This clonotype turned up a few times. The CDR3 sequence is CASESDSSSYNEQFF. The CDR3, as DNA: TGTGCCAGCGAGTCAGACTCCTCCTCCTACAATGAGCAGTTCTTC. The V call is TRBV6-2 or TRBV6-3, the J call TRBJ2-1; D unresolved. This CDR3 has 15 amino acids. Germline lookup yields CDR1 MNHEY and CDR2 SVGEGT. V gave up 8 bases and J gave up 0 bases, with 14 bases separating them.

The CDR3, as DNA: TGTGCCAGCAGCTCCAGAGAGCGGACGGGAGGCCACGAGCAGTACTTC. This gives the protein CASSSRERTGGHEQYF. The V and J genes are TRBV9 and TRBJ2-7; 7 nucleotides align to TRBD2. The V and J ends lost 4 bases and 5 bases, in that order; junction bases with no gene match: 15. This CDR3 comprises 16 residues. CDR1 and CDR2 from the germline V gene are SGDLS and YYNGEE.

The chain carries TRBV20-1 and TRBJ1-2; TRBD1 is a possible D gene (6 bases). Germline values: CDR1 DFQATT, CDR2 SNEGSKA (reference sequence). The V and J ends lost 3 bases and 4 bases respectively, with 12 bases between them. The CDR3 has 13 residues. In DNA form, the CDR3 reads TGCAGTGCTAGCCGAGGACAGTCCTATGGCTACACCTTC. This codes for CSASRGQSYGYTF.

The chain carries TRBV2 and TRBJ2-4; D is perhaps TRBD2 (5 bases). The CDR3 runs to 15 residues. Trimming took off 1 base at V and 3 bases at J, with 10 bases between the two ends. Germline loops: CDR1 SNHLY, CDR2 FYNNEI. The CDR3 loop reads CASSEDRGLKNIQYF. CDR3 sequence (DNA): TGTGCCAGCAGTGAAGATCGGGGTCTCAAAAACATTCAGTACTTC.